The rows below give T cell receptor beta chains drawn from one sample of a study of CD8 T cells in ankylosing spondylitis. Each CDR3 protein gets one entry after TCRdb re-called the 5' RACE reads with MiXCR. The sample carries 35,000 or so distinct CDR3 sequences, about 15% recorded once. Material for sequencing was blood. The receptors were gathered from a male donor with ankylosing spondylitis or in good health (not recorded which). CDR3s include the opening cysteine and the closing phenylalanine or tryptophan. A D gene is named only where the DNA matches it firmly. The size of a clone is reported for some rows only, either as once, few or many, or as a class for expanded clones.

d_gene: -; abundance: -; v_gene: TRBV28; j_gene: TRBJ2-1; CDR3aa: CASRGAYNEQFF; CDR3nt: TGTGCCAGCAGGGGGGCCTACAATGAGCAGTTCTTC
d_gene: -; abundance: few; v_gene: TRBV6-5; j_gene: TRBJ2-2; CDR3aa: CASSYSIRRSGELFF; CDR3nt: TGTGCCAGCAGTTACTCGATTCGGAGGAGCGGGGAGCTGTTTTTT
d_gene: -; abundance: -; v_gene: TRBV10-3; j_gene: TRBJ2-5; CDR3aa: CAIRVSETQYF; CDR3nt: TGTGCCATCAGAGTTTCAGAGACCCAGTACTTC
d_gene: -; abundance: -; v_gene: TRBV20-1; j_gene: TRBJ2-3; CDR3aa: CSPQGGQVGTDTQYF; CDR3nt: TGCAGTCCCCAGGGGGGCCAGGTGGGGACAGATACGCAGTATTTT
d_gene: -; abundance: few; v_gene: TRBV29-1; j_gene: TRBJ2-7; CDR3aa: CSVGGETYEQYF; CDR3nt: TGCAGCGTTGGCGGTGAAACCTACGAGCAGTACTTC
d_gene: TRBD2; abundance: few; v_gene: TRBV9; j_gene: TRBJ2-2; CDR3aa: CASSVAGRANTGELFF; CDR3nt: TGTGCCAGCAGCGTAGCCGGGAGGGCCAACACCGGGGAGCTGTTTTTT
d_gene: -; abundance: -; v_gene: TRBV29-1; j_gene: TRBJ2-1; CDR3aa: CNVEGAGSSYNEQFF; CDR3nt: TGCAACGTTGAAGGCGCCGGGAGCTCCTACAATGAGCAGTTCTTC
d_gene: -; abundance: few; v_gene: TRBV20-1; j_gene: TRBJ2-3; CDR3aa: CSASLVSTDTQYF; CDR3nt: TGCAGTGCTAGTCTCGTCAGCACAGATACGCAGTATTTT
d_gene: -; abundance: few; v_gene: TRBV11-3; j_gene: TRBJ2-1; CDR3aa: CASSARDGPNEQFF; CDR3nt: TGTGCCAGCAGCGCCCGGGACGGCCCCAATGAGCAGTTCTTC
d_gene: TRBD1; abundance: -; v_gene: TRBV6-2/TRBV6-3; j_gene: TRBJ2-2; CDR3aa: CASTGQGNTGELFF; CDR3nt: TGTGCCAGCACAGGACAGGGGAACACCGGGGAGCTGTTTTTT
d_gene: TRBD2; abundance: -; v_gene: TRBV20-1; j_gene: TRBJ2-5; CDR3aa: CSARVPSGQETQYF; CDR3nt: TGCAGTGCTAGAGTTCCTAGCGGGCAAGAGACCCAGTACTTC
d_gene: TRBD2; abundance: few; v_gene: TRBV5-1; j_gene: TRBJ2-1; CDR3aa: CASSFTSGGYNEQFF; CDR3nt: TGCGCCAGCAGCTTCACTAGCGGGGGGTACAATGAGCAGTTCTTC
d_gene: TRBD2; abundance: few; v_gene: TRBV7-6; j_gene: TRBJ2-1; CDR3aa: CASSPLESGVYNEQFF; CDR3nt: TGTGCCAGCAGCCCCCTAGAAAGCGGGGTTTACAATGAGCAGTTCTTC
d_gene: -; abundance: few; v_gene: TRBV12-3/TRBV12-4; j_gene: TRBJ2-5; CDR3aa: CASSLWRGETQYF; CDR3nt: TGTGCCAGCAGTTTGTGGCGGGGCGAGACCCAGTACTTC
d_gene: TRBD2; abundance: few; v_gene: TRBV7-9; j_gene: TRBJ2-2; CDR3aa: CASSSRREDKAGELFF; CDR3nt: TGTGCCAGCAGCAGCAGACGGGAGGATAAAGCCGGGGAGCTGTTTTTT
d_gene: -; abundance: few; v_gene: TRBV5-5; j_gene: TRBJ2-1; CDR3aa: CASSFDAGYNEQFF; CDR3nt: TGTGCCAGCAGCTTTGATGCGGGCTACAATGAGCAGTTCTTC
d_gene: -; abundance: -; v_gene: TRBV7-6; j_gene: TRBJ1-2; CDR3aa: CASSSLGGNGGYTF; CDR3nt: TGTGCCAGCAGCTCCCTCGGGGGAAACGGAGGCTACACCTTC
d_gene: -; abundance: -; v_gene: TRBV28; j_gene: TRBJ1-6; CDR3aa: CASREDSTASSPLHF; CDR3nt: TGTGCCAGCAGGGAGGACAGTACTGCTTCTTCACCCCTCCACTTT
d_gene: TRBD2; abundance: few; v_gene: TRBV7-8; j_gene: TRBJ2-1; CDR3aa: CASSLVPRGGQYNEQFF; CDR3nt: TGTGCCAGCAGCTTAGTTCCCCGCGGGGGGCAGTACAATGAGCAGTTCTTC
d_gene: -; abundance: -; v_gene: TRBV28; j_gene: TRBJ2-3; CDR3aa: CASSRDPWAQYF; CDR3nt: TGTGCCAGCAGCCGGGACCCGTGGGCGCAGTATTTT
d_gene: TRBD1; abundance: -; v_gene: TRBV5-1; j_gene: TRBJ1-1; CDR3aa: CASSLAVQGARTEAFF; CDR3nt: TGCGCCAGCAGCTTGGCCGTACAGGGGGCGCGAACTGAAGCTTTCTTT
d_gene: TRBD1; abundance: -; v_gene: TRBV3-1; j_gene: TRBJ1-4; CDR3aa: CASSQGSGTGSEKLFF; CDR3nt: TGTGCCAGCAGCCAAGGTTCCGGGACAGGGAGTGAAAAACTGTTTTTT
d_gene: -; abundance: -; v_gene: TRBV7-7; j_gene: TRBJ2-2; CDR3aa: CASSLGAGELFF; CDR3nt: TGTGCTAGCAGCTTAGGGGCCGGGGAGCTGTTTTTT
d_gene: -; abundance: few; v_gene: TRBV12-3/TRBV12-4; j_gene: TRBJ2-3; CDR3aa: CASSLAGASTDTQYF; CDR3nt: TGTGCCAGCAGTTTGGCGGGGGCGAGCACAGATACGCAGTATTTT
d_gene: -; abundance: -; v_gene: TRBV21-1; j_gene: TRBJ2-3; CDR3aa: CASSSSNRGRVCTDTQYF; CDR3nt: TGTGCCAGCAGCTCTTCAAATAGGGGCAGGGTCTGCACAGATACGCAGTATTTT
d_gene: -; abundance: few; v_gene: TRBV7-3; j_gene: TRBJ2-3; CDR3aa: CASSLRVTSTDTQYF; CDR3nt: TGTGCCAGCAGCTTGCGGGTTACTAGCACAGATACGCAGTATTTT
d_gene: -; abundance: -; v_gene: TRBV7-9; j_gene: TRBJ2-5; CDR3aa: CASSITGFLETQYF; CDR3nt: TGTGCCAGCAGCATCACAGGGTTTCTGGAGACCCAGTACTTC
d_gene: TRBD2; abundance: many; v_gene: TRBV5-1; j_gene: TRBJ2-2; CDR3aa: CASSFGLAGGPVTGELFF; CDR3nt: TGCGCCAGCAGCTTCGGACTAGCGGGAGGGCCGGTCACCGGGGAGCTGTTTTTT
d_gene: -; abundance: -; v_gene: TRBV12-3/TRBV12-4; j_gene: TRBJ2-2; CDR3aa: CASSLGFINGELFF; CDR3nt: TGTGCCAGCAGTCTGGGGTTCATTAACGGGGAGCTGTTTTTT
d_gene: -; abundance: -; v_gene: TRBV11-2; j_gene: TRBJ2-3; CDR3aa: CASSFGSIRDTQYF; CDR3nt: TGTGCCAGCAGCTTTGGTAGCATACGGGATACGCAGTATTTT
d_gene: TRBD1; abundance: -; v_gene: TRBV11-1; j_gene: TRBJ2-1; CDR3aa: CASSQDRGVHNEQFF; CDR3nt: TGTGCCAGCAGCCAGGACAGGGGAGTTCACAATGAGCAGTTCTTC
d_gene: TRBD1; abundance: -; v_gene: TRBV14; j_gene: TRBJ1-1; CDR3aa: CASSQLQGPEAFF; CDR3nt: TGTGCCAGCAGCCAGTTACAGGGGCCAGAAGCTTTCTTT
d_gene: -; abundance: -; v_gene: TRBV28; j_gene: TRBJ1-5; CDR3aa: CASSGLGEPQHF; CDR3nt: TGTGCCAGCTCGGGACTTGGTGAGCCCCAGCATTTT
d_gene: -; abundance: few; v_gene: TRBV20-1; j_gene: TRBJ1-2; CDR3aa: CSANPTTGSYGYTF; CDR3nt: TGCAGTGCCAATCCTACGACTGGAAGCTATGGCTACACCTTC
d_gene: -; abundance: -; v_gene: TRBV20-1; j_gene: TRBJ1-1; CDR3aa: CSARKGRQNTEAFF; CDR3nt: TGCAGTGCTAGGAAGGGAAGACAGAACACTGAAGCTTTCTTT
d_gene: TRBD2; abundance: -; v_gene: TRBV7-7; j_gene: TRBJ2-1; CDR3aa: CASSPTREGRSNEQFF; CDR3nt: TGTGCCAGCAGCCCTACGCGGGAGGGCCGCTCCAATGAGCAGTTCTTC
d_gene: TRBD2; abundance: -; v_gene: TRBV20-1; j_gene: TRBJ2-1; CDR3aa: CSARRGGILDEQFF; CDR3nt: TGCAGTGCTAGGCGGGGGGGCATTTTGGATGAGCAGTTCTTC
d_gene: TRBD1; abundance: few; v_gene: TRBV5-5; j_gene: TRBJ1-5; CDR3aa: CASSPFEGQHQPQHF; CDR3nt: TGTGCCAGCAGCCCGTTTGAGGGACAGCATCAGCCCCAGCATTTT
d_gene: -; abundance: -; v_gene: TRBV20-1; j_gene: TRBJ2-1; CDR3aa: CSAPRRGASYNEQFF; CDR3nt: TGCAGTGCCCCACGACGGGGCGCGTCCTACAATGAGCAGTTCTTC
d_gene: TRBD2; abundance: few; v_gene: TRBV20-1; j_gene: TRBJ2-1; CDR3aa: CSARTSGSNNEQFF; CDR3nt: TGCAGTGCCAGGACTAGCGGGAGCAACAATGAGCAGTTCTTC
d_gene: -; abundance: -; v_gene: TRBV7-6; j_gene: TRBJ2-1; CDR3aa: CASSLDRVGEQFF; CDR3nt: TGTGCCAGCAGCTTAGACAGGGTAGGCGAGCAGTTCTTC